Below, 21 T cell receptor beta chains from the same sample are listed, as sequenced in a study of monozygotic twins with inflammatory bowel disease. TCRdb reanalyzed the 5' RACE reads and collapses them to one entry per CDR3 protein, without DNA. The repertoire table contains around 450,000 distinct CDR3 sequences. The sequencing input was blood. The receptor set was obtained from a human donor with ulcerative colitis or Crohn's disease, or a healthy co-twin of an affected twin (not recorded which).

This chain connects TRBV7-2 to TRBJ2-7; TCRdb's D call of TRBD1 is untestable without DNA. The CDR3 has 14 amino acids. Germline CDR1 is SGHTA and CDR2 is FQGNSA. The CDR3 spells CASSYGGGYYEQYF.

V and J are TRBV28 and TRBJ2-7. The CDR3 consists of 15 residues. Germline V gene data show CDR1 as MDHEN and CDR2 as SYDVKM. The CDR3 spells CASSLGRFFSYEQYF.

V gene TRBV20-1 combines with J gene TRBJ2-7; TCRdb's D call, TRBD1, is unchecked because there is no DNA. The germline CDR1 and CDR2 sequences are DFQATT and SNEGSKA (reference sequence). The CDR3 contains 13 residues. The CDR3 spells CSAAGQSAYEQYF.

The J gene is TRBJ1-2, the V gene TRBV29-1; TCRdb names TRBD1, which stays unverified in the absence of DNA. The CDR3 consists of 12 residues. CDR1 is SQVTM, CDR2 ANQGSEA, per germline. CDR3 in amino acids: CSVEAGDYGYTF.

The chain has TRBV20-1 and TRBJ1-4. CDR1 and CDR2 from the germline V gene are DFQATT and SNEGSKA (reference sequence). This CDR3 is built from 19 residues. CDR3 sequence: CSARGPNRDKAPTNEKLFF.

V and J are TRBV6-1 and TRBJ1-5; the TCRdb D gene call, TRBD1, has no DNA to confirm it. From germline, CDR1 is MNHNS and CDR2 SASEGT. CDR3 length equals 18 residues. The CDR3 reads CASSENHRGANSNQPQHF.

The gene calls are TRBV10-3 and TRBJ1-5; TCRdb reports TRBD1, a call that lacks DNA to check it against. CDR1 and CDR2 from the germline V gene are ENHRY and SYGVKD. This CDR3 is built from 13 residues. The CDR3 spells CAIRQGAGQPQHF.

This chain uses TRBV7-2 with TRBJ2-3; TCRdb's D call, TRBD1, is unchecked because there is no DNA. Germline lookup yields CDR1 SGHTA and CDR2 FQGNSA. The CDR3 has 17 amino acids. This chain's CDR3 is CASSSRKGAQSTDTQYF.

The V call is TRBV4-2, the J call TRBJ2-3; TCRdb reports TRBD2, a call that lacks DNA to check it against. This CDR3 is built from 18 residues. From germline, CDR1 is LGHNA and CDR2 YNFKEQ. The CDR3 sequence is CASSQDYLAGGNTDTQYF.

V usage is TRBV7-2 and J usage is TRBJ2-3; TCRdb's D call, TRBD2, is unchecked because there is no DNA. This CDR3 spans 15 amino acids. Germline loops: CDR1 SGHTA, CDR2 FQGNSA. CDR3 region: CASSRRGSGEDTQYF.

The J gene is TRBJ1-1, the V gene TRBV14. The CDR3 runs 17 residues. The germline gives CDR1 SGHDN, CDR2 FVKESK. The CDR3: CASSQETGKRAHTEAFF.

This chain links TRBV18 with TRBJ2-1; as DNA is missing, the TRBD2 call by TCRdb cannot be tested. CDR1 and CDR2 (germline): KGHSH, LQKENI. This CDR3 is built from 15 residues. The CDR3 region is CASSRGTSGSNEQFF.

The rearrangement uses TRBV5-1 and TRBJ2-3. The length of the CDR3 is 14 residues. Germline assignment: CDR1 SGHRS and CDR2 YFSETQ. This chain's CDR3 is CASSLYAGTDTQYF.

The CDR3 loop reads CASSAEGGLRYEQFF. This sequence joins TRBV2 and TRBJ2-1; TCRdb indicates TRBD1, and absent DNA this call remains unverified. This CDR3 region has 15 residues. CDR1 and CDR2 (germline): SNHLY, FYNNEI.

The chain couples TRBV7-9 to TRBJ2-3. Germline values: CDR1 SEHNR, CDR2 FQNEAQ (reference sequence). This CDR3 spans 13 amino acids. The chain's CDR3 is CASSLGQTDTQYF. Full variable domain (rest looked up from reference TRBV7-9 and TRBJ2-3): DTGVSQNPRHKITKRGQNVTFRCDPISEHNRLYWYRQTLGQGPEFLTYFQNEAQLEKSRLLSDRFSAERPKGSFSTLEIQRTEQGDSAMYLCASSLGQTDTQYFGPGTRLTVL.

The chain couples TRBV10-3 to TRBJ2-2. CDR1 is ENHRY, CDR2 SYGVKD, per germline. CDR3 size: 16 residues. This CDR3 reads CAISESRGTNTGELFF.

The J gene is TRBJ2-7, the V gene TRBV20-1; absent DNA, TCRdb's TRBD1 call cannot be checked. The germline gives CDR1 DFQATT, CDR2 SNEGSKA (reference sequence). The CDR3 extends over 14 amino acids. CDR3 region: CSAGRWTDAYEQYF.

This rearrangement joins TRBV10-2 to TRBJ1-5. The CDR3 totals 13 residues. Germline V CDR1 and CDR2: WSHSY, SAAADI. The CDR3 sequence: CASMSYSNQPQHF.

This chain joins TRBV11-2 and TRBJ2-5; TCRdb calls TRBD2, which cannot be checked without DNA. Germline-derived CDR1 and CDR2 are SGHAT and FQNNGV. The CDR3 is 19 amino acids. The CDR3: CASSLVLLAGGGYQETQYF.

The chain is built from TRBV6-5 and TRBJ2-1; TCRdb lists TRBD2, though no DNA is available to test this call. This CDR3 has 16 residues. Per germline, CDR1 MNHEY and CDR2 SVGAGI. The CDR3 protein is CASSWYSGGKYNEQFF.

The chain joins TRBV20-1 to TRBJ2-1; lacking DNA, the TRBD1 call made by TCRdb goes unchecked. Germline-derived CDR1 and CDR2 are DFQATT and SNEGSKA (reference sequence). This CDR3 is 15 amino acids long. CDR3 sequence reads: CSARWGTGFENEQFF.